This section outlines one T cell receptor beta chain sequence together with its context. As yet, its antigen is unknown. One end of the junction is discordant with germline, which a read error may explain. The V gene's germline CDR1 is SNHLY and CDR2 FYNNEI. This CDR3 has 14 amino acids. These data come from a study of T cell repertoires in cytomegalovirus infection. For the study at large: Recently identified HLA-C-restricted CMV epitopes were among the peptides used. Public TCR beta signatures were indicative of both CMV infection and a matching HLA type.

Using its own MiXCR run on the reads, TCRdb lists one record per CDR3 protein. The repertoire has approximately 910,000 distinct CDR3 sequences, approximately 32% of them found once; the top ten carry around 15%. The rearrangement links TRBV2 to TRBJ1-1; 8 nucleotides line up with TRBD1. The receptor was derived from a human donor in good health (CMV status not recorded). Some clones in this sample may be carry-over from other donors' samples. The sequenced sample was cultured CD8+ T cells from PBMCs, obtained from culture after CMV antigen stimulation. The CDR3: CASREDRGNTEAFF. Written as DNA, the CDR3 is TGTGCCAGCAGGGAAGACAGGGGCAACACTGAAGCTTTCTTT.